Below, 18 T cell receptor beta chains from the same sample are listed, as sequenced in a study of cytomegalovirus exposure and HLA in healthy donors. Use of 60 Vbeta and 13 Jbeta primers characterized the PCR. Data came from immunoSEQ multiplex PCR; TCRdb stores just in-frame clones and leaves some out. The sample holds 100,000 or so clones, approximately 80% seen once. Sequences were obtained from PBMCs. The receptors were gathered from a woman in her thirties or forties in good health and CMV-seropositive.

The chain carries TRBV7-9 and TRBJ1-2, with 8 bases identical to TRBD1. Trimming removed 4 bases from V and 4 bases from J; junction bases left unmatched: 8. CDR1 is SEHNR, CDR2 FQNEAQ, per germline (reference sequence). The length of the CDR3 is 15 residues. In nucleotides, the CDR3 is TGTGCCAGCAGCTCCCTCCGGACAGGGACCTATGGCTACACCTTC. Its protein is CASSSLRTGTYGYTF.

CDR3 residues: CASSERVMNTEAFF. The CDR3 bases are TGTGCCAGCAGTGAACGGGTTATGAACACTGAAGCTTTCTTT. V is TRBV6-1 and J is TRBJ1-1; D remains ambiguous. From germline, CDR1 is MNHNS and CDR2 SASEGT. This CDR3 contains 14 residues. Trimming cost V 2 bases and J 0 bases, with 7 bases left between them.

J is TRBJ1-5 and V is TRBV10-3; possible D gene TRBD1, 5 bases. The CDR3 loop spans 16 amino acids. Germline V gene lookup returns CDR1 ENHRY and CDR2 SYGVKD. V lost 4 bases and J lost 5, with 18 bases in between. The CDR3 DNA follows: TGTGCCATCAGTGCATGGCAGGGAAGGTTCGATCAGCCCCAGCATTTT. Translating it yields CAISAWQGRFDQPQHF.

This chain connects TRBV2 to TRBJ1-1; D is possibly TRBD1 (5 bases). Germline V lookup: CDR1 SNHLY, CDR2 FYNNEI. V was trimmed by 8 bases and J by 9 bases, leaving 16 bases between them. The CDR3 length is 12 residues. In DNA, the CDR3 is TGTGCCAGCGGAGCCCCGGGGGATCAAGCTTTCTTT. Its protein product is CASGAPGDQAFF.

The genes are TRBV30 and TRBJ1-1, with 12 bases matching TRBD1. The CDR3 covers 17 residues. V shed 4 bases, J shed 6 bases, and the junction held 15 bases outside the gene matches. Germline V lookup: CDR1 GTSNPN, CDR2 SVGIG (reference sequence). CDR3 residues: CAWTPGTGGVISAEAFF. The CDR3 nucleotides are TGTGCCTGGACCCCCGGGACAGGGGGCGTGATAAGCGCTGAAGCTTTCTTT.

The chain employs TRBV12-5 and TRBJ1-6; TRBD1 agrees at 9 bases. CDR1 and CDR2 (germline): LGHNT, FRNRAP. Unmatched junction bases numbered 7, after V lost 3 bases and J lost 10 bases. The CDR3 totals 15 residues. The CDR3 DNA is TGTGCTAGTGGTTTCGGGACAGGGCTCTCATCACCCCTCCACTTT. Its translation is CASGFGTGLSSPLHF.

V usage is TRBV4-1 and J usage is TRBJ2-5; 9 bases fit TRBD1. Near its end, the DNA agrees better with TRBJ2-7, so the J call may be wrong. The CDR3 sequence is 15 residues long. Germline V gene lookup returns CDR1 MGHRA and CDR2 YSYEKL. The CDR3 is CASSQSWDRVNEQYF. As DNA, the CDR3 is TGCGCCAGCAGCCAAAGTTGGGACAGGGTTAACGAGCAGTACTTC.

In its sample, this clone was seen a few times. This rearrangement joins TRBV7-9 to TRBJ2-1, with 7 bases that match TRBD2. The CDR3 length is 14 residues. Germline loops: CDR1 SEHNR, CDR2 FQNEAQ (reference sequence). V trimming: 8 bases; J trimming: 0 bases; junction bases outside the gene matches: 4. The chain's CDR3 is CASSSGGSYNEQFF. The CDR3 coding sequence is TGTGCCAGCTCCTCGGGGGGCTCCTACAATGAGCAGTTCTTC.

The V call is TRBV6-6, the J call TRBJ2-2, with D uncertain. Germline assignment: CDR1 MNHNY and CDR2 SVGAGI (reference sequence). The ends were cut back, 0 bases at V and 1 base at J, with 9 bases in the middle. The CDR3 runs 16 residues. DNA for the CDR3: TGTGCCAGCAGTTACTCTATCCCCGGGAACACCGGGGAGCTGTTTTTT. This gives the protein CASSYSIPGNTGELFF.

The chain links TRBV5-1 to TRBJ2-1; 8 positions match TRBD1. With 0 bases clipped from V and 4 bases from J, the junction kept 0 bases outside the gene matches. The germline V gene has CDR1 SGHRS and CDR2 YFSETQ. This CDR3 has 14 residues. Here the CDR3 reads CASSLGQGYNEQFF. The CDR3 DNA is TGCGCCAGCAGCTTGGGACAGGGGTACAATGAGCAGTTCTTC.

CDR3: CAWSVSARKGYTF. The CDR3 coding sequence is TGTGCCTGGAGTGTATCGGCCAGGAAGGGCTACACCTTC. The gene calls are TRBV30 and TRBJ1-2; D is unresolved. The CDR3 has 13 amino acids. The germline V gene has CDR1 GTSNPN and CDR2 SVGIG (reference sequence). V gave up 0 bases and J gave up 8 bases, with 13 bases separating them.

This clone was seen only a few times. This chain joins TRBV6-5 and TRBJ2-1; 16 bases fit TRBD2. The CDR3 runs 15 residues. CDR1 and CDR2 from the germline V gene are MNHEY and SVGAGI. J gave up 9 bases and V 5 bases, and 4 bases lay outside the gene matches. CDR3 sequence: CASSPGLAGGLEQFF. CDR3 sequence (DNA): TGTGCCAGCAGTCCGGGACTAGCGGGGGGGCTTGAGCAGTTCTTC.

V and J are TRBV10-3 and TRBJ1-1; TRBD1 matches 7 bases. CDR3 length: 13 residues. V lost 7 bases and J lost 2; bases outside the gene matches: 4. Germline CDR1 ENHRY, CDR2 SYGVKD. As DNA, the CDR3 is TGTGCCATCACTTGGGACAGTAACACTGAAGCTTTCTTT. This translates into CAITWDSNTEAFF.

DNA for the CDR3: TGTGCCAGCGGGACAGGGGGTAATACTGAAGCTTTCTTT. It translates to CASGTGGNTEAFF. The chain combines TRBV6-5 with TRBJ1-1, with TRBD1 identical over 11 bases. This CDR3 region has 13 residues. Losses at the gene ends were 8 bases for V and 5 bases for J; bases not matched to a gene: 4. Germline values: CDR1 MNHEY, CDR2 SVGAGI.

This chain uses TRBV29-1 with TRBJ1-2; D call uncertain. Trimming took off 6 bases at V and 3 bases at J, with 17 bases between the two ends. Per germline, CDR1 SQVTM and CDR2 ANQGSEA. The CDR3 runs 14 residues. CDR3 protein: CSVSPGSGDYGYTF. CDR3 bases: TGCAGCGTATCCCCCGGGTCGGGAGACTATGGCTACACCTTC.

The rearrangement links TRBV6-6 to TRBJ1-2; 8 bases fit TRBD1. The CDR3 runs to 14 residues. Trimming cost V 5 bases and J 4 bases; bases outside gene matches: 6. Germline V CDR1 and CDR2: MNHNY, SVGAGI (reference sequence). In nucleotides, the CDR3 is TGTGCCAGCAGTGACAGGGGAGGGATCTATGGCTACACCTTC. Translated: CASSDRGGIYGYTF.

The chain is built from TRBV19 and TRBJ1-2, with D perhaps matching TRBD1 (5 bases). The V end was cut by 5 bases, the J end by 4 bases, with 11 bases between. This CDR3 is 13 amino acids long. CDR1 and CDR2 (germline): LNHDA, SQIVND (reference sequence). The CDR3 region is CASSPTGIYGYTF. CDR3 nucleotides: TGTGCCAGTAGTCCCACAGGAATCTATGGCTACACCTTC.

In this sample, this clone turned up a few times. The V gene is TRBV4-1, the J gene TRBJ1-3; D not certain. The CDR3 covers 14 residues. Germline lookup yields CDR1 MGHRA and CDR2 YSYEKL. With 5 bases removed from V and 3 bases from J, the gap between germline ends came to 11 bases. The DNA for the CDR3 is TGCGCCAGCAGCTTTGTAGGGAGTGGAAACACCATATATTTT. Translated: CASSFVGSGNTIYF.